What follows are 24 T cell receptor beta chains derived from one specimen sequenced in a study of blood T cell repertoires in COVID-19 (dated by TCRdb to the early 2020s). The receptor library was made with the immunoSEQ multiplex PCR assay. What TCRdb holds here is the immuneACCESS table cut down to in-frame rearrangements. Part of the clones is not present; checked against another copy, under half of the missing clones reflect an unresolved V gene, and the others are unexplained. This sample has some 140,000 clones in its table, and less than 95% of those were observed once. The ten biggest clones cover 0.55% of the sample. The sample taken for sequencing was peripheral blood. These receptors all come from a man in his forties or fifties with acute or convalescent COVID-19.

The J gene is TRBJ2-3, the V gene TRBV5-1, with 9 nucleotides matching TRBD2. This CDR3 contains 15 residues. CDR1 and CDR2 (germline): SGHRS, YFSETQ. V lost 0 bases to trimming and J lost 4 bases; unmatched junction nucleotides: 3. CDR3 in DNA: TGCGCCAGCAGCTTGGCTAGCGGGAACTCAGATACGCAGTATTTT. Translated, it gives CASSLASGNSDTQYF. The full variable domain, with the rest looked up from reference TRBV5-1 and TRBJ2-3, is KAGVTQTPRYLIKTRGQQVTLSCSPISGHRSVSWYQQTPGQGLQFLFEYFSETQRNKGNFPGRFSGRQFSNSRSEMNVSTLELGDSALYLCASSLASGNSDTQYFGPGTRLTVL.

The chain uses TRBV6-5 and TRBJ2-6; unclear D gene. CDR1 and CDR2 from the germline V gene are MNHEY and SVGAGI. Trimming stripped 3 bases from V and 0 bases from J, with 6 bases between. The CDR3 runs 15 residues. CDR3 in amino acids: CASSYTSSGANVLTF. The CDR3 DNA reads as TGTGCCAGCAGTTATACGAGCTCTGGGGCCAACGTCCTGACTTTC.

This chain links TRBV12-3 or TRBV12-4 with TRBJ1-2; the D gene is possibly TRBD1 (6 bases). CDR3 length: 13 amino acids. V lost 6 bases and J 4 bases, leaving 12 bases between the germline ends. CDR3 DNA: TGTGCCAGCAGCCTCGGGACAAGCTATGGCTACACCTTC. Its translation: CASSLGTSYGYTF.

The rearrangement links TRBV14 to TRBJ1-1; 7 nucleotides agree with TRBD1. From germline, CDR1 is SGHDN and CDR2 FVKESK. J gave up 1 base and V 3 bases, and 5 bases lay outside the gene matches. This CDR3 has 15 residues. The CDR3 coding sequence is TGTGCCAGCAGCCAGTGGACAGGATCGAACACTGAAGCTTTCTTT. Protein: CASSQWTGSNTEAFF.

The chain is built from TRBV29-1 and TRBJ2-5, with 7 bases identical to TRBD1. Germline V gene lookup returns CDR1 SQVTM and CDR2 ANQGSEA. The CDR3 has 14 amino acids. J lost 4 bases, V lost 1 base, and 6 bases had no gene match. The CDR3: CSVEVQTGLETQYF. The CDR3 DNA follows: TGCAGCGTTGAAGTCCAGACAGGGCTAGAGACCCAGTACTTC.

The V gene is TRBV10-3, the J gene TRBJ2-1; TRBD2 matches 11 bases. The CDR3 contains 15 residues. The germline gives CDR1 ENHRY, CDR2 SYGVKD. The junction had 5 bases not matched to a gene; V was cut back by 5 bases and J by 5 bases. CDR3 sequence reads: CAISPGTSGDNEQFF. CDR3 nucleotides: TGTGCCATCAGTCCCGGGACTAGCGGCGACAATGAGCAGTTCTTC.

A few counts support this clone. This chain links TRBV7-9 with TRBJ1-1, with D perhaps TRBD1 (6 bases). The CDR3 is made up of 19 amino acids. With 2 bases removed from V and 2 bases from J, the gap between germline ends came to 24 bases. Per germline, CDR1 SEHNR and CDR2 FQNEAQ (reference sequence). CDR3 in amino acids: CASSLSRDNVGRGNTEAFF. CDR3 nucleotide sequence: TGTGCCAGCAGCTTATCTCGGGACAACGTGGGTCGGGGCAACACTGAAGCTTTCTTT.

CDR3 protein: CASSYGQGLGYGYTF. For the CDR3, the DNA is TGCGCCAGCAGCTATGGACAGGGTTTGGGCTATGGCTACACCTTC. This sequence joins TRBV5-1 and TRBJ1-2; 8 bases map to TRBD1. The CDR3 runs 15 residues. Germline assignment: CDR1 SGHRS and CDR2 YFSETQ. Trimming removed 3 bases from V and 4 bases from J; junction bases left unmatched: 8. Full variable domain (rest looked up from reference TRBV5-1 and TRBJ1-2): KAGVTQTPRYLIKTRGQQVTLSCSPISGHRSVSWYQQTPGQGLQFLFEYFSETQRNKGNFPGRFSGRQFSNSRSEMNVSTLELGDSALYLCASSYGQGLGYGYTFGSGTRLTVV.

V usage is TRBV3-1 (or the pseudogene TRBV3-2) and J usage is TRBJ1-3, with no clear D. Germline V gene sequence: CDR1 LGHDT, CDR2 YNNKEL (reference sequence). The CDR3 totals 18 residues. V gave up 4 bases and J gave up 8 bases, with 27 bases separating them. The CDR3 spells CASSPYTAGSVWLYTIYF. As DNA, the CDR3 is TGTGCCAGCAGCCCGTACACGGCGGGGAGTGTATGGTTATACACCATATATTTT.

The CDR3 reads CASSFYGQSNTGELFF. DNA of the CDR3: TGTGCCAGCAGCTTTTACGGACAATCGAACACCGGGGAGCTGTTTTTT. V and J are TRBV7-2 and TRBJ2-2, with D maybe TRBD1 (5 bases). The CDR3 has 16 residues. Deletions cut 3 bases from V and 0 bases from J, with 11 bases between. CDR1 is SGHTA and CDR2 is FQGNSA in the germline V gene.

The V gene is TRBV7-2, the J gene TRBJ2-5; a possible D gene is TRBD2 (6 bases). Looked up from germline, CDR1 is SGHTA and CDR2 is FQGNSA. V shed 3 bases and J shed 5 bases, with 10 bases lying between them. The CDR3 has 13 amino acids. CDR3 in amino acids: CASSFGSSETQYF. In DNA form, the CDR3 reads TGTGCCAGCAGCTTCGGGAGTTCGGAGACCCAGTACTTC.

The gene calls are TRBV7-3 and TRBJ2-7; maybe TRBD1 (5 bases). The CDR3 runs 15 residues. Trimming took off 2 bases at V and 0 bases at J, with 11 bases between the two ends. Germline-derived CDR1 and CDR2 are SGHTA and FQGTGA. CDR3 coding DNA: TGTGCCAGCAGCTTAGACAGCTCCCTCTCCTACGAGCAGTACTTC. Translation gives CASSLDSSLSYEQYF.

This chain joins TRBV19 and TRBJ1-1; TRBD1 aligns across 11 bases. There are 16 residues in the CDR3. V was pared by 5 bases and J by 5 bases, with 10 bases of the junction left unmatched. Looked up from germline, CDR1 is LNHDA and CDR2 is SQIVND (reference sequence). CDR3 bases: TGTGCCAGTAGTCTTTCTGCTGGACAGGGGGCGACTGAAGCTTTCTTT. It codes for CASSLSAGQGATEAFF.

This chain joins TRBV12-1 and TRBJ2-2; the D call TRBD2 from the table was never checked on the DNA. TRBV12-1 is classified as a pseudogene. The CDR3 loop spans 18 amino acids. CDR3 sequence reads: CASSLPDSGGTHTGELFF. DNA of the CDR3: TGTGCCAGCAGCTTGCCCGATAGCGGGGGGACTCACACCGGGGAGCTGTTTTTT.

The chain carries TRBV7-3 and TRBJ2-7; 8 bases match TRBD1. Germline V gives CDR1 SGHTA, CDR2 FQGTGA. With V trimmed by 2 bases and J by 2 bases, 2 bases remained unmatched. The CDR3 loop spans 14 amino acids. DNA for the CDR3: TGTGCCAGCAGCTTAGCAGGGGGCCCCTACGAGCAGTACTTC. It translates to CASSLAGGPYEQYF.

The V gene is TRBV6-4, the J gene TRBJ2-3, with D unresolved. Germline CDR1 MRHNA, CDR2 SNTAGT. The CDR3 runs to 13 residues. With 2 bases removed from V and 10 bases from J, the gap between germline ends came to 13 bases. The CDR3 sequence is CASSDSRGSPQYF. The CDR3, as DNA: TGTGCCAGCAGTGACAGCCGAGGATCACCGCAGTATTTT.

The V gene is TRBV7-8, the J gene TRBJ2-1; 8 bases are a match to TRBD2. Looked up from germline, CDR1 is SGHVS and CDR2 is FQNEAQ. V shed 3 bases, J shed 3 bases, and the junction held 7 bases outside the gene matches. This CDR3 is 16 amino acids long. The CDR3 here is CASSFGLARIYNEQFF. The CDR3 DNA is TGTGCCAGCAGCTTCGGACTAGCCAGAATCTACAATGAGCAGTTCTTC.

The rearrangement joins TRBV7-9 to TRBJ1-3, with a tentative D call TRBD1 (6 bases). The CDR3 totals 13 residues. Looked up from germline, CDR1 is SEHNR and CDR2 is FQNEAQ (reference sequence). Trimming left V 5 bases short and J 4 bases short, with 9 bases between. The CDR3 region has the DNA TGTGCCAGCAGCCAGGGGTCGGGAAACACCATATATTTT. As protein: CASSQGSGNTIYF.

The gene calls are TRBV10-2 and TRBJ1-2; 7 nucleotides line up with TRBD1. This CDR3 is built from 12 residues. The germline gives CDR1 WSHSY, CDR2 SAAADI. The V and J ends lost 9 bases and 6 bases, in that order; junction bases with no gene match: 7. The chain's CDR3 is CASRTGRDGYTF. CDR3 nucleotides: TGCGCCAGTAGGACAGGCCGTGATGGCTACACCTTC.

The chain employs TRBV7-2 and TRBJ1-5; TRBD1 agrees at 7 bases. The CDR3 has 15 residues. Losses at the gene ends were 2 bases for V and 1 base for J; bases not matched to a gene: 2. Germline V CDR1 and CDR2: SGHTA, FQGNSA. Here the CDR3 reads CASSLNRGSNQPQHF. CDR3 nucleotide sequence: TGTGCCAGCAGCTTAAACAGGGGAAGCAATCAGCCCCAGCATTTT. The variable domain in full, with the rest retrieved from reference TRBV7-2 and TRBJ1-5, is GAGVSQSPSNKVTEKGKDVELRCDPISGHTALYWYRQSLGQGLEFLIYFQGNSAPDKSGLPSDRFSAERTGGSVSTLTIQRTQQEDSAVYLCASSLNRGSNQPQHFGDGTRLSIL.

The chain couples TRBV27 to TRBJ2-3, with TRBD2 matching over 10 bases. Germline V CDR1 and CDR2: MNHEY, SMNVEV (reference sequence). The V segment lost 3 bases and the J segment 3 bases; nucleotides outside the gene matches: 12. CDR3 size: 18 residues. The CDR3 region is CASSFRLAGDMGTDTQYF. The CDR3 nucleotides read TGTGCCAGCAGTTTTCGGCTAGCGGGAGATATGGGTACAGATACGCAGTATTTT.

The genes are TRBV29-1 and TRBJ1-1; perhaps TRBD1 as D (6 bases). V shed 7 bases and J shed 5 bases, with 17 bases lying between them. The CDR3 runs 13 residues. Germline values: CDR1 SQVTM, CDR2 ANQGSEA. Written as DNA, the CDR3 is TGCAGCGGAGCCCCCAGGGGAAAGACTGAAGCTTTCTTT. Protein: CSGAPRGKTEAFF.

The chain recombines TRBV7-3 with TRBJ1-2; D remains unclear. V shed 3 bases and J shed 4 bases, with 12 bases lying between them. CDR1 and CDR2 (germline): SGHTA, FQGTGA. The CDR3 totals 14 residues. In DNA form, the CDR3 reads TGTGCCAGCAGCTTGAGCAGAAGACTCTATGGCTACACCTTC. Its translation is CASSLSRRLYGYTF.

The chain carries TRBV18 and TRBJ1-5, with a tentative D call TRBD1 (6 bases). Looked up from germline, CDR1 is KGHSH and CDR2 is LQKENI. Between the trimmed V and J ends, which lost 3 bases and 6 bases, there was a span of 15 bases. This CDR3 has 15 amino acids. The CDR3 loop reads CASSPRQEGSQPQHF. The CDR3 DNA sequence: TGTGCCAGCTCACCCAGACAGGAAGGGAGTCAGCCCCAGCATTTT.